This TCR beta chain was profiled in a study of cytomegalovirus exposure and HLA in healthy donors. 13 Jbeta primers and 60 Vbeta primers were used for the PCR. Assay: immunoSEQ multiplex PCR; the TCRdb copy retains only in-frame clones and omits some. The table has roughly 170,000 clones, 80% to 90% seen once. CDR1 is SGHRS, CDR2 YFSETQ, per germline. The length of the CDR3 is 14 residues. V gave up 6 bases and J gave up 4 bases, with 13 bases separating them. The sample taken for sequencing was PBMCs. The chain is built from TRBV5-1 and TRBJ1-4; maybe TRBD1 (6 bases). The sequence was obtained from a girl aged 2-10 years in good health and CMV-seropositive. This CDR3 is CASTKDSVNEKLFF. The CDR3 DNA follows: TGCGCCAGCACCAAGGACAGTGTTAATGAAAAACTGTTTTTT.